Detailed here is one T cell receptor beta chain. As to treatment: preoperative locoregional IRX-2 cytokine immunotherapy. Samples came from a phase Ib trial of preoperative locoregional IRX-2 cytokine immunotherapy. The repertoire was sequenced with immunoSEQ multiplex PCR; TCRdb's copy has only in-frame clones and lacks some. The sample consists of under 40,000 clones, approximately 89% of them appearing once. These data come from a study of preoperative IRX-2 immunotherapy in early breast cancer. There are 13 residues in the CDR3. Germline loops: CDR1 MNHGY, CDR2 SAAAGT. Trimming removed 6 bases at V and 7 bases at J, with 15 bases between.

Source: tumor tissue, taken after IRX-2 immunotherapy. This clonotype originated in a human donor with breast cancer. The gene calls are TRBV6-8 and TRBJ1-2; D is ambiguous. The CDR3 sequence is CASSLDEILGYTF. For the CDR3, the DNA is TGTGCCAGCAGCCTCGACGAAATTCTTGGCTACACCTTC.